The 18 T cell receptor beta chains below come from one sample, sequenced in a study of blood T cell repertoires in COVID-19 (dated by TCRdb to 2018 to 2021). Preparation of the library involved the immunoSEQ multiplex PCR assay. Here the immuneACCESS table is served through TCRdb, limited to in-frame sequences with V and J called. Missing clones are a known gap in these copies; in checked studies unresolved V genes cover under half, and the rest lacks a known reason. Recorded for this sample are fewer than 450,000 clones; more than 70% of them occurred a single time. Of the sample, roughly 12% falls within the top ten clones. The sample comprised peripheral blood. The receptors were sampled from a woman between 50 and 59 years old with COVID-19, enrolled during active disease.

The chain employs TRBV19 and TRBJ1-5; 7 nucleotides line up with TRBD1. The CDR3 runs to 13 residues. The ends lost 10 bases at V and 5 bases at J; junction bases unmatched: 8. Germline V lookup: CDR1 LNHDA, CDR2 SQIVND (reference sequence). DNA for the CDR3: TGTGCCACCCGGGGACAGCCAGATCAGCCCCAGCATTTT. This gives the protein CATRGQPDQPQHF.

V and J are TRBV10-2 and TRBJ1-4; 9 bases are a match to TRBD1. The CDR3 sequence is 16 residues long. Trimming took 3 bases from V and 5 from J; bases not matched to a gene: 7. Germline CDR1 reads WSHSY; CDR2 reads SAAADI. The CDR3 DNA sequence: TGCGCCAGCAGTGATCCGGCCGGGACAGGGAATGAAAAACTGTTTTTT. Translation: CASSDPAGTGNEKLFF.

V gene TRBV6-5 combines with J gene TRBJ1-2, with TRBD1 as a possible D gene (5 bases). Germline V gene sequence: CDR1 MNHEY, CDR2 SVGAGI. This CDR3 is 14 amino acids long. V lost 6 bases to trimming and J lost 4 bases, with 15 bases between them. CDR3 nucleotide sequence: TGTGCCAGCAGGATGGGGCAGGTCTTCTATGGCTACACCTTC. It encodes CASRMGQVFYGYTF.

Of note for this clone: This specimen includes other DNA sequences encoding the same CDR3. In DNA form, the CDR3 reads TGTGCCAGCAGCCTTCAGGGGACAGATACGCAGTATTTT. Translation gives CASSLQGTDTQYF. The chain links TRBV3-1 (or the pseudogene TRBV3-2) to TRBJ2-3, with a weak D call TRBD1 (6 bases). Germline V gives CDR1 LGHDT, CDR2 YNNKEL (reference sequence). V dropped 4 bases and J dropped 3 bases, with 8 bases sitting between them. The CDR3 runs to 13 residues.

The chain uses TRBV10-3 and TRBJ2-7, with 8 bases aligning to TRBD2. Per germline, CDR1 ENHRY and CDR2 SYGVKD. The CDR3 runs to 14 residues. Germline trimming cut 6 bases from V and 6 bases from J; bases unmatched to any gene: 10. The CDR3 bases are TGTGCCATCAGGCCGGGACTAGTGTTGCTCGAGCAGTACTTC. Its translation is CAIRPGLVLLEQYF.

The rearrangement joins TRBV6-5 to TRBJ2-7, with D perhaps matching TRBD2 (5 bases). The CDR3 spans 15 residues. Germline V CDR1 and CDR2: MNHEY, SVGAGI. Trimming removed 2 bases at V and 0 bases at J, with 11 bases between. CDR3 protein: CASSYGEFGSYEQYF. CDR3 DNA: TGTGCCAGCAGTTACGGGGAGTTCGGCTCCTACGAGCAGTACTTC.

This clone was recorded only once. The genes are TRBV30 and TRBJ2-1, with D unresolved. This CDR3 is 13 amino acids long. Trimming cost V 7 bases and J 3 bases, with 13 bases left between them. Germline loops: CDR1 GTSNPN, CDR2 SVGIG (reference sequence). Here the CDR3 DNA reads TGTGCCTTCACCGCAGGAAACTACAATGAGCAGTTCTTC. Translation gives CAFTAGNYNEQFF.

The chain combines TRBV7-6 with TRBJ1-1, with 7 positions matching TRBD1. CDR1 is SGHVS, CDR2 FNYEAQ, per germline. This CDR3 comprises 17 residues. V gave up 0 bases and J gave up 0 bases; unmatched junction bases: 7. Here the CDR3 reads CASSLAGGSGMNTEAFF. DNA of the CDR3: TGTGCCAGCAGCTTAGCAGGGGGCTCTGGAATGAACACTGAAGCTTTCTTT.

CDR3 region: CASSLSAGSVKGYTF. The CDR3 nucleotides read TGTGCCAGCAGTTTATCGGCAGGGTCGGTGAAGGGCTACACCTTC. The gene calls are TRBV27 and TRBJ1-2; weak D call: TRBD1 (5 bases). CDR1 is MNHEY, CDR2 SMNVEV, per germline (reference sequence). The V gene lost 0 bases and the J gene lost 8 bases, with 16 bases spanning the gap. This CDR3 spans 15 amino acids.

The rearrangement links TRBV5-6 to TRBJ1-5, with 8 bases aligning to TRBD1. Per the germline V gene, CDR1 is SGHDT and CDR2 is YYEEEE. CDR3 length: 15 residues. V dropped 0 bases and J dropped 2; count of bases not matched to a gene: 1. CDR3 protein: CASSLGTGRNQPQHF. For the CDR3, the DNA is TGTGCCAGCAGCTTGGGGACAGGGCGCAATCAGCCCCAGCATTTT.

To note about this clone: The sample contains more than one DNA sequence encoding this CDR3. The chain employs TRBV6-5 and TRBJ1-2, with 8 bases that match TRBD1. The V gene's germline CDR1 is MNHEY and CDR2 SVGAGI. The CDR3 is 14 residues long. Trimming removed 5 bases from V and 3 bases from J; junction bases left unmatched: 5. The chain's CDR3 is CASSLQGADYGYTF. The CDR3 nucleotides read TGTGCCAGCAGTCTCCAGGGGGCTGACTATGGCTACACCTTC.

CDR3 residues: CATTQGQGYTF. The CDR3 DNA reads as TGTGCCACCACTCAGGGGCAAGGCTACACCTTC. The chain couples TRBV6-5 to TRBJ1-2; weak D call: TRBD1 (6 bases). The V gene's germline CDR1 is MNHEY and CDR2 SVGAGI. The V gene lost 10 bases and the J gene lost 8 bases, with 14 bases spanning the gap. This CDR3 has 11 amino acids.

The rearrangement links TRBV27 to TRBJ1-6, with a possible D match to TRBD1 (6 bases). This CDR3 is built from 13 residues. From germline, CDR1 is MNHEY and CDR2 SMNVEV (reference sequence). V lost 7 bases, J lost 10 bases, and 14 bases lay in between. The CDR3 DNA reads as TGTGCCAGCACCCGGGGGGCTTGGTCACCCCTCCACTTT. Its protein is CASTRGAWSPLHF.

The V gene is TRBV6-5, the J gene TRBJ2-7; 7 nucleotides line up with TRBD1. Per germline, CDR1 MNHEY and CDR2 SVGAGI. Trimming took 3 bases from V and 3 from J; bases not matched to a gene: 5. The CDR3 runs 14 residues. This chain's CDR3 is CASSYYRQGYEQYF. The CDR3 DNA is TGTGCCAGCAGTTATTACCGACAGGGCTACGAGCAGTACTTC.

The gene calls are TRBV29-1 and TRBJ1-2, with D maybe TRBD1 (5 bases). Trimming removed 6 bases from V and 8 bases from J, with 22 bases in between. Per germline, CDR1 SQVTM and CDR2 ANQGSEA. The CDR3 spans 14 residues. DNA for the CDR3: TGCAGCGTCGCCTCATTGGGGCCCGGGGGGGGCTACACCTTC. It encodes CSVASLGPGGGYTF.

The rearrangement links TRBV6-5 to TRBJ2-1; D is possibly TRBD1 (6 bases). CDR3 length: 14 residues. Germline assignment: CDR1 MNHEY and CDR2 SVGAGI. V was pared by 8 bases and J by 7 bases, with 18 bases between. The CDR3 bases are TGTGCCAGCGGCCGCATAGGGGGAAGAAATGAGCAGTTCTTC. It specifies CASGRIGGRNEQFF.

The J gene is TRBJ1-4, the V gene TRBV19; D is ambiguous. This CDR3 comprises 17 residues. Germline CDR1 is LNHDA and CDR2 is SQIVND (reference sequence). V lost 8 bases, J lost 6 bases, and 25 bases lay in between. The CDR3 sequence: CASAKGPRGPPDEKLFF. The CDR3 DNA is TGTGCCAGTGCTAAAGGACCTCGGGGTCCCCCGGATGAAAAACTGTTTTTT.

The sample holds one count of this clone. The CDR3 sequence: CATEEGGKGNQPQHF. In nucleotides, the CDR3 is TGTGCCACCGAGGAGGGGGGGAAAGGCAATCAGCCCCAGCATTTT. The chain carries TRBV19 and TRBJ1-5; possibly TRBD1 for D (6 bases). The ends were cut back, 10 bases at V and 2 bases at J, with 18 bases in the middle. Looked up from germline, CDR1 is LNHDA and CDR2 is SQIVND (reference sequence). This CDR3 has 15 residues.